This entry describes one TCR beta chain. Researchers ran the PCR with 60 Vbeta and 13 Jbeta primers. TCRdb's table, derived via immunoSEQ multiplex PCR, lists solely in-frame clones and lacks some. The data hold 150,000 to 200,000 clones, with around 84% observed a single time. This sample was taken from a study of cytomegalovirus exposure and HLA in healthy donors. Overall study context: Among the approximately 430 donors who were genotyped, approximately 83% fell in the genetic ancestry cluster that is associated with self-reported Caucasian donors.

The germline V gene encodes CDR1 SEHNR and CDR2 FQNEAQ (reference sequence). Trimming took 5 bases from V and 5 from J; bases not matched to a gene: 14. This CDR3 contains 17 residues. The clonotype comes from a woman aged 18-30 years in good health and CMV-seronegative. What was sequenced was PBMCs. The chain couples TRBV7-9 to TRBJ2-5; the match to TRBD2 covers 10 bases. Written as DNA, the CDR3 is TGTGCCAGCAGCGCCATTCCTAGCGGGAGCGGGAGGGAGACCCAGTACTTC. Its translation: CASSAIPSGSGRETQYF.